This T cell receptor (beta chain) originates from a study of regulatory T cells in long-lasting Graves disease (dated by TCRdb to the early 2020s). For context, the study as a whole: Antithyroid drugs had been taken for less than 3 months by newly diagnosed Graves' disease patients. The study was registered as a clinical trial and conducted in China. Patients with persistent Graves' disease were compared with patients with newly diagnosed Graves' disease using TCR sequencing and RNA sequencing of peripheral blood. TCR sequencing covered around 13 persistent and approximately 20 newly diagnosed Graves' disease patients, around 35 samples in total.

There are many counts of this clonotype. Its recognized antigen is unknown. No clone much larger than this one lies a single base away; base qualities are absent. Reading the label with the study, this specimen's time point is: newly diagnosed GD, antithyroid drugs for less than 3 months. RNA was extracted from PBMCs in TRIzol for both TCR sequencing and RNA sequencing. Graves' disease was diagnosed according to American Thyroid Association guidelines. Patients were recruited from an endocrinology department in Xi'an, China. From each patient, nine milliliters of peripheral blood was collected into an EDTA anticoagulant tube. PBMCs were isolated by Ficoll Paque Plus density gradient separation without further T cell sorting. RNA quality was checked with an Agilent 2100 Bioanalyzer and agarose gel, and concentration with a NanoDrop 2000. The full study reports these points: Persistent Graves' disease patients showed lower TCR Shannon entropy and fewer highly expanded clones than newly diagnosed patients, suggesting clonal expansion. Because the primary lesion, thyroid tissue, could not be accessed, the study looked at peripheral blood alone. More public clonotypes were shared among persistent patients (about 2,800) than among newly diagnosed patients (under 1,000). The authors noted that the small sample size was a limitation that may lower accuracy. Persistent disease showed preferential use of TRBV28, TRBJ1-2 and TRBJ2-5, whereas newly diagnosed disease favored TRBV20-1 and TRBJ2-1. Only the TCR beta chain was sequenced and analyzed.

To prepare the library, multiplex PCR was applied. These reads were obtained on an Illumina HiSeq 4000. To build TCR beta libraries, CDR3 regions were amplified by Arm-PCR using iRepertoire HTBI primers. Before sequencing, the PCR products went through gel purification. From the authors' description of their analysis: Gene usage analysis of CDR3 amino acid clonotypes used the approximately 62 TRBV and approximately 13 TRBJ segments found across samples. COPE and FqMerger were used to merge filtered high-quality paired reads into contigs. BLAST was used to align contigs to IMGT TRBV, TRBD and TRBJ reference genes, with CDR3 defined following IMGT. Any clonotype with a frequency above 0.1% was counted as a highly expanded clone. Shannon entropy served as the measure of repertoire diversity, while the Gini coefficient captured V-J evenness. A clonotype found in more than one individual was treated as public. TCRdb's own reprocessing of the public reads used fastp at Q25 and MiXCR and kept productive beta chains. CDR3 protein sequences are deduplicated, and each keeps its most common genes and DNA. TCRdb assigned the V and J calls; the authors' analysis was not used. Here the sample has fewer than 450,000 distinct CDR3 sequences; about 15% occur a single time. About 8% of the sample comes from the top ten.

From cysteine to phenylalanine, the CDR3 is 16 amino acids long. The entry retains the CDR3 DNA only, 48 bases that are in frame from base 1. Clipping removes 4 bases from V and 2 bases from J, with 8 as the unmatched junction base count. CDR1 and CDR2, looked up from the germline V gene, are LGHNT and FRNRAP. These data also formed part of another study, on T cells in Graves' hyperthyroidism and ophthalmopathy. The second study, in turn, reports: A patient counted as having stable Graves' hyperthyroidism if no progression to ophthalmopathy occurred over 18 months of follow-up. Hyperthyroidism patients were newly diagnosed, with disease duration under 2 months, and aged 18 to 65 years. Any patient with an uncontrolled infection, another autoimmune disease, pregnancy or lactation was excluded. Diagnoses were established on the basis of clinical symptoms, serum thyroxine and TRAb, thyroid ultrasound, and orbital computed tomography. For the first round of RT-PCR on the TCR CDR3, the HTBI primer set was used together with the Qiagen OneStep RT-PCR kit. Blood samples also contained most of the expanded thyroid clonotypes (frequency above 0.001), which suggests that blood repertoires may reflect thyroid immune responses. In cross-validation, a model built on a 13 V-J signature told ophthalmopathy apart from stable hyperthyroidism with 85% to 90% sensitivity and about 81% specificity, and in testing the same model reached 80%/75%. In validation, progression to ophthalmopathy was predicted by the model with roughly 71% sensitivity and 72% to 85% specificity, a median of about 6.8 months before onset. TCR V-J signatures able to tell the groups apart were searched for in a discovery cohort of more than 90 patients, of whom around 42 had Graves' ophthalmopathy and about 55 had stable Graves' hyperthyroidism. Prospective prediction of ophthalmopathy was tested in an independent validation cohort of under 20 hyperthyroidism patients and 17 patients who later progressed to ophthalmopathy. The roughly 94 discovery patients were randomly divided into training and test sets at a 7:3 ratio. The study also compared thyroid tissue and blood T-cell repertoires from five or six Graves' hyperthyroidism patients. Once sampling was done, hyperthyroidism patients were given methimazole at a starting dose of 30 mg daily, whereas ophthalmopathy patients were given high-dose intravenous methylprednisolone. Libraries were constructed in a second round of multiplex PCR, after which size selection and purification were carried out. Sequencing of the libraries was done on an Illumina HiSeq2000 using paired-end 100 bp reads. SOAPnuke was used to process the raw data, throwing out any read that contained adapters or uncalled bases, had a mean Phred below 15, or lacked an exact constant-primer or identifier match. COPE v1.2.5 was used to merge the high-quality paired reads, and each unique nucleotide sequence was defined as a clonotype. MiTCR v1.1 was used to align the clonotypes against IMGT TRBV, TRBD and TRBJ reference segments. Analysis was restricted to V-J combinations with a frequency above 0.0001, which covered roughly 99% of repertoires. A TCS score was defined as the ratio of F50 (clonal expansion) to E x V (chaos), with BLOSUM62-based TCRdist applied between CDR3 peptides within each V-J. Welch's t-statistics and random forest reduced roughly 540 V-J features to 10 to 15, which were used in a naive Bayes classifier (R e1071). No statistical method was used to fix the sample size in advance, and group allocation was not hidden from the investigators. The paper describes TCR Vbeta CDR3 sequencing of 135 peripheral blood samples, made up of some 42 ophthalmopathy patients, roughly 72 hyperthyroidism patients and roughly 17 progressor patients.

This chain is built from TRBV12-5 and TRBJ2-3, with 8 junctional bases fitting TRBD1. This receptor was obtained from a woman aged 40 to 50 with Graves disease. Donor details come from another sample of the same person, matched by shared clones. This specimen was peripheral blood mononuclear cells (PBMCs), taken at new diagnosis, from a patient treated with antithyroid drugs. The sequenced DNA is TGTGCTAGTGGTTACGGGACAGGTACCCTCACAGATACGCAGTATTTT. Its product reads: CASGYGTGTLTDTQYF.